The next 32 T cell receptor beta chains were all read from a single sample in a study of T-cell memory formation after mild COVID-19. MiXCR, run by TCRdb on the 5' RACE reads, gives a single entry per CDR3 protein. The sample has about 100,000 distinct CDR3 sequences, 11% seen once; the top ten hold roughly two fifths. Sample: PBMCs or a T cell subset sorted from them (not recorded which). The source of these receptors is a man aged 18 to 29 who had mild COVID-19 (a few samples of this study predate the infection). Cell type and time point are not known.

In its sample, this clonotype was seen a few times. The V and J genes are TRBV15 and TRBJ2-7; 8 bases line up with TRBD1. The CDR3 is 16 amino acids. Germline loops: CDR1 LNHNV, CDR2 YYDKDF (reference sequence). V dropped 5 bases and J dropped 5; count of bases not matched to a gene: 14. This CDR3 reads CATSRNPTGVSHEQYV. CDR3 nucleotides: TGTGCCACCAGCCGAAACCCGACAGGGGTATCCCACGAGCAGTACGTC.

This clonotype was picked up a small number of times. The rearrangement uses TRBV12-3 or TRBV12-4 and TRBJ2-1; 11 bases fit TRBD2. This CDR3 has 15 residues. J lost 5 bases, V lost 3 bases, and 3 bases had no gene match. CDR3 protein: CASSFLAGGNNEQFF. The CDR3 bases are TGTGCCAGCAGTTTCCTAGCGGGGGGAAACAATGAGCAGTTCTTC.

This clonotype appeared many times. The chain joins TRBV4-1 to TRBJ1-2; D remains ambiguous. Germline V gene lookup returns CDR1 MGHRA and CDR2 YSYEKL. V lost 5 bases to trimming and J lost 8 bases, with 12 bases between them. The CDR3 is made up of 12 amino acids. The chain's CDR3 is CASSYGLGGYTF. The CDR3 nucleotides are TGCGCCAGCAGCTACGGGCTTGGGGGCTACACCTTC.

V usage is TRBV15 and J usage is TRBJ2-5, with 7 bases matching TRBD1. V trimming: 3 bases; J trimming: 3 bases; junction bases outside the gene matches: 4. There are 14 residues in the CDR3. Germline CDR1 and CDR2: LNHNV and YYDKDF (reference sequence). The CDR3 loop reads CATSSLTGEETQYF. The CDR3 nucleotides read TGTGCCACCAGCAGTCTCACAGGGGAAGAGACCCAGTACTTC.

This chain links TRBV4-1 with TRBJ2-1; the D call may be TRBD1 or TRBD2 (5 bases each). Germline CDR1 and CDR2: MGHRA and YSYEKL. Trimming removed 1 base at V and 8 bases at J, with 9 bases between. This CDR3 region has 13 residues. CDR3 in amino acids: CASSQASGHEQFF. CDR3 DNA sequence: TGCGCCAGCAGCCAAGCTTCGGGGCATGAGCAGTTCTTC.

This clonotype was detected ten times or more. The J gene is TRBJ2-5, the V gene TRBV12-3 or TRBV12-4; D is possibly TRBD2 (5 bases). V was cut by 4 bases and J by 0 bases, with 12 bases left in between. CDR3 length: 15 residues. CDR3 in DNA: TGTGCCAGCAGTTCCTCGACGGGGTACCAAGAGACCCAGTACTTC. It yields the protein CASSSSTGYQETQYF.

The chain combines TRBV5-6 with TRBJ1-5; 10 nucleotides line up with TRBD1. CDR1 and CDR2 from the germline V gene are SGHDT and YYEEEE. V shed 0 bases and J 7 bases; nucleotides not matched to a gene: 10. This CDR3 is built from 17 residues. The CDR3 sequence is CASSLVGQGEFGQPQHF. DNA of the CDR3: TGTGCCAGCAGCTTGGTCGGACAGGGGGAGTTTGGGCAGCCCCAGCATTTT.

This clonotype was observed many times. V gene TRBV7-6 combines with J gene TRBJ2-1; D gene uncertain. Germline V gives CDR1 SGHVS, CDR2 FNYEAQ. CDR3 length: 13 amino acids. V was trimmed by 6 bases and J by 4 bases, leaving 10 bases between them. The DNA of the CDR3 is TGTGCCAGCAGGCAGCATGATTACAATGAGCAGTTCTTC. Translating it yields CASRQHDYNEQFF.

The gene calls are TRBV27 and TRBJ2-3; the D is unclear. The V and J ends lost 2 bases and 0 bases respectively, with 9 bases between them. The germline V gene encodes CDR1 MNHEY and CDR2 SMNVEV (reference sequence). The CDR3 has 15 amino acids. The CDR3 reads CASSLAAISTDTQYF. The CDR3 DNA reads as TGTGCCAGCAGTTTAGCGGCCATTAGCACAGATACGCAGTATTTT.

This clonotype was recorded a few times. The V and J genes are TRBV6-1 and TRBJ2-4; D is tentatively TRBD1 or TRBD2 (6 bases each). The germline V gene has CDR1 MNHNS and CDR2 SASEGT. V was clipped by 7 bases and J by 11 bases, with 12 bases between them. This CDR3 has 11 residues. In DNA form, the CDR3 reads TGTGCCAGCAACCGGGGGCTCCTTCAGTACTTC. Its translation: CASNRGLLQYF.

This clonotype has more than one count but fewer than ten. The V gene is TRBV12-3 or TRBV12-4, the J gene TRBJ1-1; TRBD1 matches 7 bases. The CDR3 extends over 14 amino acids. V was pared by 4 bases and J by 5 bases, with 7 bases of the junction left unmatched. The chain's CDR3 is CASSYEGAGTEAFF. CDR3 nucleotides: TGTGCCAGCAGTTACGAGGGGGCAGGGACTGAAGCTTTCTTT.

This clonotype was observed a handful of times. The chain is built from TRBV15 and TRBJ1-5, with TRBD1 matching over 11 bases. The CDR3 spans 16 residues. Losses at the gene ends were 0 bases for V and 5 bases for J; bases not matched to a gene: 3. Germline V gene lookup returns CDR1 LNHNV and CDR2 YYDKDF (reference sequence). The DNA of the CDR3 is TGTGCCACCAGCAGAGATGGGACAGGGGGGTATCAGCCCCAGCATTTT. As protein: CATSRDGTGGYQPQHF.

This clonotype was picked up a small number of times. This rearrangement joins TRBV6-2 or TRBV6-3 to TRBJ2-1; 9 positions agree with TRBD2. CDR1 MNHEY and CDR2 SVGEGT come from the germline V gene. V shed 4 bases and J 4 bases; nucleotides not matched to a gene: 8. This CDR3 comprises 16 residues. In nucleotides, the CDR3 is TGTGCCAGCAGTTCCCGGAGACTAGCGGCTTACAATGAGCAGTTCTTC. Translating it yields CASSSRRLAAYNEQFF.

Here the CDR3 DNA reads TGTGCCAGCAGCATCGAAGGATTCCAGTACTTC. Its protein product is CASSIEGFQYF. The rearrangement links TRBV6-5 to TRBJ2-5; no reliable D call. Germline CDR1 and CDR2: MNHEY and SVGAGI. The CDR3 has 11 amino acids. Trimming removed 6 bases from V and 10 bases from J, with 12 bases in between.

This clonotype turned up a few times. Here the CDR3 DNA reads TGTGCCAGCAGTTACGGGGAACTGGGCACTGAAGCTTTCTTT. Its protein is CASSYGELGTEAFF. The rearrangement links TRBV6-5 to TRBJ1-1, with no clear D. Germline V gene sequence: CDR1 MNHEY, CDR2 SVGAGI. Trimming removed 2 bases at V and 4 bases at J, with 11 bases between. This CDR3 comprises 14 residues.

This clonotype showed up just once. CDR3 in amino acids: CASSEWPHQPQHF. CDR3 DNA: TGTGCCAGCAGTGAATGGCCCCACCAGCCCCAGCATTTT. This sequence joins TRBV6-1 and TRBJ1-5; D is undetermined. Per the germline V gene, CDR1 is MNHNS and CDR2 is SASEGT. The CDR3 runs to 13 residues. V shed 2 bases and J shed 7 bases, with 9 bases lying between them.

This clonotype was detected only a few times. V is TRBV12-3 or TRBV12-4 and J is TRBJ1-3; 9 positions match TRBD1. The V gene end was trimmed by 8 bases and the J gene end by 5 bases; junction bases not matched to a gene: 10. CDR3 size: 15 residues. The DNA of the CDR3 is TGTGCCAGCGGGACAGGGAAAAGCCAGCGAAACACCATATATTTT. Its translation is CASGTGKSQRNTIYF.

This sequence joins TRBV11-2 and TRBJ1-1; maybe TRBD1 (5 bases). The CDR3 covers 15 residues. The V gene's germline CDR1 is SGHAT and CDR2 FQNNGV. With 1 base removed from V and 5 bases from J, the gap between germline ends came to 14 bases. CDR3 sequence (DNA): TGTGCCAGCAGCTTAGTAAGTGGGGGAACTACTGAAGCTTTCTTT. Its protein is CASSLVSGGTTEAFF.

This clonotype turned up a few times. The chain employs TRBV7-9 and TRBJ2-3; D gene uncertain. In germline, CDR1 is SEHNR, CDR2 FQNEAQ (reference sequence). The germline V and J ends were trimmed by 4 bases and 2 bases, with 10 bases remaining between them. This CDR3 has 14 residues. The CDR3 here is CASSYPGPTDTQYF. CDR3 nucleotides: TGTGCCAGCAGCTACCCTGGGCCCACAGATACGCAGTATTTT.

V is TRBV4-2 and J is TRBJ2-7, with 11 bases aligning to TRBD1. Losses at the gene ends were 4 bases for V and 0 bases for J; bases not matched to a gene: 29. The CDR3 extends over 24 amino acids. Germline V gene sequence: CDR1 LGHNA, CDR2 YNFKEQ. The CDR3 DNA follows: TGTGCCAGCAGCCTCCCCCCGGAGGGGGACAGGGGGAAAGGAAGAGGGCCCCTCTCCTACGAGCAGTACGTC. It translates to CASSLPPEGDRGKGRGPLSYEQYV.

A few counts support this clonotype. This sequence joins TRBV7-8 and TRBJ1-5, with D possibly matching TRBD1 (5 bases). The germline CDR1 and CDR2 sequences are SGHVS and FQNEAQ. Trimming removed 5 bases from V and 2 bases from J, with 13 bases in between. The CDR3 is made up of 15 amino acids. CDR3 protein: CASSPRGRGNQPQHF. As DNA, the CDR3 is TGTGCCAGCAGCCCTAGGGGAAGAGGCAATCAGCCCCAGCATTTT.

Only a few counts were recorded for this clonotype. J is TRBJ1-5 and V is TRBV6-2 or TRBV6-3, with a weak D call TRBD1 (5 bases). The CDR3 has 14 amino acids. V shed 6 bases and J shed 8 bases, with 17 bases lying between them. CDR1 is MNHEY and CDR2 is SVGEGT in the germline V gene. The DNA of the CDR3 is TGTGCCAGCAGCCCCCAGGGTTCGATTGAGCCCCAGCATTTT. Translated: CASSPQGSIEPQHF.

The CDR3 here is CASSSTAVRSSTDTQYF. Here the CDR3 DNA reads TGTGCCAGCAGCTCAACCGCCGTTAGATCTAGCACAGATACGCAGTATTTT. This sequence joins TRBV7-2 and TRBJ2-3, with D unresolved. Trimming took off 4 bases at V and 0 bases at J, with 17 bases between the two ends. Germline V gives CDR1 SGHTA, CDR2 FQGNSA. The CDR3 is 17 residues long.

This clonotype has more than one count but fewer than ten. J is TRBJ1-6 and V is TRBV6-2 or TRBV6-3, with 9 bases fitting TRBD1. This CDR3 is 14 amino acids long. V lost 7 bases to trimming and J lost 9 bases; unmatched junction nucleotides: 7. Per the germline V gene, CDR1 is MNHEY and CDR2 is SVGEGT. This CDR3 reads CASISGQGGSPLHF. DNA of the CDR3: TGTGCCAGCATCTCGGGACAGGGAGGTTCACCCCTCCACTTT.

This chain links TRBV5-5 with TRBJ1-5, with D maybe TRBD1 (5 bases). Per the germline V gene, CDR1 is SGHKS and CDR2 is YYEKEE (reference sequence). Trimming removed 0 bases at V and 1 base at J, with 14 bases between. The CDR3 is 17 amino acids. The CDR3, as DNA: TGTGCCAGCAGCTTGGATTATTTGGGACGAAGCAATCAGCCCCAGCATTTT. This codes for CASSLDYLGRSNQPQHF.

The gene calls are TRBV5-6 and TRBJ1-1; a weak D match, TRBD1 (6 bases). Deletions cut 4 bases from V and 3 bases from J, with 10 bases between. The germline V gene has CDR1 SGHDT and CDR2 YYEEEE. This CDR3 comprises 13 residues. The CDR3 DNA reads TGTGCCAGCAGCCTCGGGGGCCACACTGAAGCTTTCTTT. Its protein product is CASSLGGHTEAFF.

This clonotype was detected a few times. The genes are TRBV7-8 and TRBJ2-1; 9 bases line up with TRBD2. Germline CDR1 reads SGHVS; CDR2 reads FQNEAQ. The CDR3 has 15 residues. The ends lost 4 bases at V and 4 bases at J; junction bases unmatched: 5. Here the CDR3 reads CASSSNSGGYNEQFF. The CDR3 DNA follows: TGTGCCAGCAGCTCCAATAGCGGGGGTTACAATGAGCAGTTCTTC.

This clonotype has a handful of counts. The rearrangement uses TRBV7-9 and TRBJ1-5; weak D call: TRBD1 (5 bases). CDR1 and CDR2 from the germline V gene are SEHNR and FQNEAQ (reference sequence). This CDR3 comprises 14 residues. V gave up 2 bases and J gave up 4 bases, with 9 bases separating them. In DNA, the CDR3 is TGTGCCAGCAGCTTATCCGGGGGGAATCAGCCCCAGCATTTT. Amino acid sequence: CASSLSGGNQPQHF.

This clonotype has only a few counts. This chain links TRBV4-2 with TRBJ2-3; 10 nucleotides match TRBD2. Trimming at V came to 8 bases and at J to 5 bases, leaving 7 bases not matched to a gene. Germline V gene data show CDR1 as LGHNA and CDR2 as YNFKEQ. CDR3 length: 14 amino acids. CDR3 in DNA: TGTGCCAGCCGAGCGGGGGGGCCGGTAGATACGCAGTATTTT. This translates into CASRAGGPVDTQYF.

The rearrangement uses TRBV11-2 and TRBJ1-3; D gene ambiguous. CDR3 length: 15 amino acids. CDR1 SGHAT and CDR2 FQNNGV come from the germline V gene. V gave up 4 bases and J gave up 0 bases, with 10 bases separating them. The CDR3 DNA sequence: TGTGCCAGCAGCTCGAGTTGGAGCTCTGGAAACACCATATATTTT. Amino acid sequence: CASSSSWSSGNTIYF.

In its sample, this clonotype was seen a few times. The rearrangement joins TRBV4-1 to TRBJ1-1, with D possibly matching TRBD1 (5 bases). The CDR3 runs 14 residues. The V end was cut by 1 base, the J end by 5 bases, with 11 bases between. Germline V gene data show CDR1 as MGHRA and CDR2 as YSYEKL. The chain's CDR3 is CASSQGGGGTEAFF. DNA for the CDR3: TGCGCCAGCAGCCAAGGAGGCGGGGGTACTGAAGCTTTCTTT.

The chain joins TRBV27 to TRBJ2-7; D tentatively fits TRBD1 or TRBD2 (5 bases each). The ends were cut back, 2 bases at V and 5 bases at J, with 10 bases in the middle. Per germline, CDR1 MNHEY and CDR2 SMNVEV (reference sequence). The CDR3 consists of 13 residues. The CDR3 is CASSLEGWHEQYF. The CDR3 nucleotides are TGTGCCAGCAGTTTAGAGGGGTGGCACGAGCAGTACTTC.